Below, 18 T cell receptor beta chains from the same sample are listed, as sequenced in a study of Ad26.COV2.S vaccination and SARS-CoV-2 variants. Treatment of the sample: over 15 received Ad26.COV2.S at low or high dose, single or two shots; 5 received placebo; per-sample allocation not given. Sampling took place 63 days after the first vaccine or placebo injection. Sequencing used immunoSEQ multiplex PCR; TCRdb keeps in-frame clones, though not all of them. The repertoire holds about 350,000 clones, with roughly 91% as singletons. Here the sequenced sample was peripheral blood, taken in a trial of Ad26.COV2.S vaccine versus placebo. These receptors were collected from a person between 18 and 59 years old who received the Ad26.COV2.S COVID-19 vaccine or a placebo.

As DNA, the CDR3 is TGTGCCAGCAGCCAGGGGGCTATATCCAATGAGCAGTTCTTC. Amino acids: CASSQGAISNEQFF. V and J are TRBV3-1 (or the pseudogene TRBV3-2) and TRBJ2-1, with TRBD1 as a possible D gene (6 bases). The CDR3 has 14 residues. V was shortened by 3 bases and J by 6 bases, with 12 bases between the two germline ends. The germline V gene encodes CDR1 LGHDT and CDR2 YNNKEL (reference sequence).

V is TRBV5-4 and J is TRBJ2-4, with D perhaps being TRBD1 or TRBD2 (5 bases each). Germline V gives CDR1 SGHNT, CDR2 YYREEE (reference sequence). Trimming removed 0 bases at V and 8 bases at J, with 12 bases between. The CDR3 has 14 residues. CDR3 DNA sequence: TGTGCCAGCAGCTTGGCTGGGGTGGGGGACATTCAGTACTTC. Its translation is CASSLAGVGDIQYF.

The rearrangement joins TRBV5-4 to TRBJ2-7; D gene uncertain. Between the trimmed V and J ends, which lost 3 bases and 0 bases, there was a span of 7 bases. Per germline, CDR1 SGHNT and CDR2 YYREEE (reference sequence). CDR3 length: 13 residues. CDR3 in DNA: TGTGCCAGCAGCTCCAGTAGCTCCTACGAGCAGTACTTC. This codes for CASSSSSSYEQYF.

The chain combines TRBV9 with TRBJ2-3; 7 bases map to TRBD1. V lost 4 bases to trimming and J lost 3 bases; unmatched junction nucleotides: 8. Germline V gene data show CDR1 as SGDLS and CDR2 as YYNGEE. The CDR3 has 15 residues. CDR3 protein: CASSSRGHMTDTQYF. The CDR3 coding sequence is TGTGCCAGCAGCTCAAGGGGGCATATGACAGATACGCAGTATTTT.

DNA for the CDR3: TGTGCCAGCAGCGCGTCCGACGGGAACACTGAAGCTTTCTTT. As protein: CASSASDGNTEAFF. The rearrangement links TRBV13 to TRBJ1-1; no clear D gene. The CDR3 is 14 residues long. V was shortened by 5 bases and J by 1 base, with 11 bases between the two germline ends. Looked up from germline, CDR1 is PRHDT and CDR2 is FYEKMQ (reference sequence).

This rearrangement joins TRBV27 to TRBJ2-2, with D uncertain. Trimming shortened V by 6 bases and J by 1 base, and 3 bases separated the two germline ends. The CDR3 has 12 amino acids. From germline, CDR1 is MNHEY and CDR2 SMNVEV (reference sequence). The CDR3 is CASSWNTGELFF. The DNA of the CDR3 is TGTGCCAGCAGCTGGAACACCGGGGAGCTGTTTTTT.

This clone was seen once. The CDR3 nucleotides are TGTGCCAGCAGAATCACACAGGGCCGCTCCTACGAGCAGTACTTC. This codes for CASRITQGRSYEQYF. The genes are TRBV28 and TRBJ2-7; TRBD1 is a possible D gene (6 bases). V was trimmed by 6 bases and J by 0 bases, leaving 15 bases between them. The CDR3 totals 15 residues. Per the germline V gene, CDR1 is MDHEN and CDR2 is SYDVKM.

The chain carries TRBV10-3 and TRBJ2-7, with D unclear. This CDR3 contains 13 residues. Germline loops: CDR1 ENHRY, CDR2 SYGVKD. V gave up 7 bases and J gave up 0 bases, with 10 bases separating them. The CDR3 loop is CAITTDPSYEQYF. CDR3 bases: TGTGCCATCACCACGGACCCCTCCTACGAGCAGTACTTC.

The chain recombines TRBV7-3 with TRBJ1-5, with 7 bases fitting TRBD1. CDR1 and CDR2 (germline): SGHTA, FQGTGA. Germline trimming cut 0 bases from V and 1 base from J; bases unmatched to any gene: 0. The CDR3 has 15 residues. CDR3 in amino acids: CASSLTDRSNQPQHF. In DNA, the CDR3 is TGTGCCAGCAGCTTAACGGACAGGAGCAATCAGCCCCAGCATTTT.

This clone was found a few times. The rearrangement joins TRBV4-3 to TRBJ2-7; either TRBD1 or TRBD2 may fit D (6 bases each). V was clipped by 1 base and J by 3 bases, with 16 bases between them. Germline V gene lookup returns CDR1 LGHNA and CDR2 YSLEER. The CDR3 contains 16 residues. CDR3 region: CASSQGWGDTHYEQYF. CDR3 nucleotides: TGCGCCAGCAGCCAAGGCTGGGGGGACACTCACTACGAGCAGTACTTC.

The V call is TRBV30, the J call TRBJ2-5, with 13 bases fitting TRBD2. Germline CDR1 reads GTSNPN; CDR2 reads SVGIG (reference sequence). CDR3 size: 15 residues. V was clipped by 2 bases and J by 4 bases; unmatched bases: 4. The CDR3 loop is CAWSRLAGGGETQYF. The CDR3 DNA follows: TGTGCCTGGAGTCGACTAGCGGGGGGAGGAGAGACCCAGTACTTC.

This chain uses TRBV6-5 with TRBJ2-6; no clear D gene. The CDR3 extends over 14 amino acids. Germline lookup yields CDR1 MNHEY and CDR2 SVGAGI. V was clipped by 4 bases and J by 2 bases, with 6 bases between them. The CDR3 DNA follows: TGTGCCAGCAGTTGGACGGCTGGGGCCAACGTCCTGACTTTC. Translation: CASSWTAGANVLTF.

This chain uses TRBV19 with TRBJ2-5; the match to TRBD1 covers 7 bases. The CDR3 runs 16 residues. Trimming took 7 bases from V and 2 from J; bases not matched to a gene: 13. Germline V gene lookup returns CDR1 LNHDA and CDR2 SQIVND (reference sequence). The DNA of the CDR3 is TGTGCCAGTAAGGGGGCAGGCGCGGCCTTTCAAGAGACCCAGTACTTC. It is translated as CASKGAGAAFQETQYF.

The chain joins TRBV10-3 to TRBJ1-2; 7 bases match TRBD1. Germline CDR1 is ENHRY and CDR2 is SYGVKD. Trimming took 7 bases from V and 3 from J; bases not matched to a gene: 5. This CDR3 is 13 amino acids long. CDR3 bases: TGTGCCATCAAGAGACAGGGCGACTATGGCTACACCTTC. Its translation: CAIKRQGDYGYTF.

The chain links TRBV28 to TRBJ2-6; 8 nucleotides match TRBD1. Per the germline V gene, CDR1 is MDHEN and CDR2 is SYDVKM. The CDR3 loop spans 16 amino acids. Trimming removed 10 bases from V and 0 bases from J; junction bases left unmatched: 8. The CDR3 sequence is CATDRGGVSGANVLTF. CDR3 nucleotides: TGTGCCACCGACAGGGGTGGCGTCTCTGGGGCCAACGTCCTGACTTTC.

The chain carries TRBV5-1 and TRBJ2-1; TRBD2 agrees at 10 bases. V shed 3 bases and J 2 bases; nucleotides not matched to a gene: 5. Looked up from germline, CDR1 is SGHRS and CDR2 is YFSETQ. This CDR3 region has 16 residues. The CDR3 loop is CASSSLSGGTYNEQFF. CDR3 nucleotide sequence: TGCGCCAGCAGCTCCCTTAGCGGGGGGACCTACAATGAGCAGTTCTTC.

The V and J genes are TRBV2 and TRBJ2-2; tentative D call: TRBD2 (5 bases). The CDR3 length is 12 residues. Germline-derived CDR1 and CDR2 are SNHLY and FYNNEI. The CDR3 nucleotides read TGTGCTACCAGAGGGCGGACCGGGGAGCTGTTTTTT. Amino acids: CATRGRTGELFF.

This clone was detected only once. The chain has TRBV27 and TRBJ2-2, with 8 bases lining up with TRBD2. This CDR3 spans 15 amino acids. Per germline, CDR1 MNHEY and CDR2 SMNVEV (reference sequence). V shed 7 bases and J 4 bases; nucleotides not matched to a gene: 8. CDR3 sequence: CASNPAGAGTGELFF. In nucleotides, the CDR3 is TGTGCCAGCAACCCAGCGGGAGCGGGCACCGGGGAGCTGTTTTTT.